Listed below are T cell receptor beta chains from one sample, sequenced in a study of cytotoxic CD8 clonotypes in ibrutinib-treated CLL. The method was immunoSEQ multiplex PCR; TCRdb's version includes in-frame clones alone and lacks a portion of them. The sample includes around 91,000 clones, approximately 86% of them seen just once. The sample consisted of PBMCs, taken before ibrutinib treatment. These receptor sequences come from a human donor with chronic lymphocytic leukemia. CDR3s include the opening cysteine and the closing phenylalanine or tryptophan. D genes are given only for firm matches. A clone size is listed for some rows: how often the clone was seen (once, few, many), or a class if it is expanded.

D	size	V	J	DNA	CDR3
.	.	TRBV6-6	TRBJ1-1	TGTGCCAGCGACCCAGGGGTAGCCACTGAAGCTTTCTTT	CASDPGVATEAFF
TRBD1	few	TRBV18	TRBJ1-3	TGTGCCAGCTCACCACCGATAGGGACAGGATCTGGAAACACCATATATTTT	CASSPPIGTGSGNTIYF
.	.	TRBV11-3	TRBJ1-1	TGTGCCAGCAGCTTAGGTTGGAGGGCGGCTACAAGGCGCACTGAAGCTTTCTTT	CASSLGWRAATRRTEAFF
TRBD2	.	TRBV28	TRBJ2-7	TGTGCCAGCGGCGGGACTAGCGGCTACTACGAGCAGTACTTC	CASGGTSGYYEQYF
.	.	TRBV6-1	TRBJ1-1	TGTGCCAGCAGTTTTTCTGGAACTGAAGCTTTCTTT	CASSFSGTEAFF
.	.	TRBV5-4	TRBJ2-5	TGTGCCAGCAGCGGGGTGGGGGACCAGTACTTC	CASSGVGDQYF
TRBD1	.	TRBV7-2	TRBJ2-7	TGTGCCAGCAGCCCACCGACAGGGGACCTTCGCTCCTACGAGCAGTACTTC	CASSPPTGDLRSYEQYF
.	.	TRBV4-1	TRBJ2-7	TGCGCCAGCAGCCAACGAAACCCGGGGGGCCACGAGCAGTACTTC	CASSQRNPGGHEQYF
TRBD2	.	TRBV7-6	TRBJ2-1	TGTGCCAGCAGTCCCATCCAGGGACTAGGCTACAATGAGCAGTTCTTC	CASSPIQGLGYNEQFF
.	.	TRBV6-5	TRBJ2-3	TGTGCCAGCAGCCGGGGGCAAAAAGATTCAGATACGCAGTATTTT	CASSRGQKDSDTQYF
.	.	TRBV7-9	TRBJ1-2	TGTGCCAGCAGCAAAACCCCCGCCGAGATTAGTAACTATGGCTACACCTTC	CASSKTPAEISNYGYTF
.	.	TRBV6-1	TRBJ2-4	TGTGCCAGCAGTCAAGGAGTCACAACAGGAGCCAAAAACATTCAGTACTTC	CASSQGVTTGAKNIQYF
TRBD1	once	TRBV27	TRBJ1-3	TGTGCCAGCAGTTCCCACCGACAGGGGGCGGGTAACTCTGGAAACACCATATATTTT	CASSSHRQGAGNSGNTIYF
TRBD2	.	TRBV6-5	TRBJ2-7	TGTGCCAGCAGTTACTCGCTAGCGGGAGAGGGCTACGAGCAGTACTTC	CASSYSLAGEGYEQYF
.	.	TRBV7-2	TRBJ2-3	TGTGCCAGCAGCCCGACAGCGATCACAGATACGCAGTATTTT	CASSPTAITDTQYF
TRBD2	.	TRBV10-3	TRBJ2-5	TGTGCCATCAGTGAGTCACTAGCGCTCCAAGAGACCCAGTACTTC	CAISESLALQETQYF
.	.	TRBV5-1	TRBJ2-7	TGCGCCAGCAGCTTAGGAGGGGTTGAGATGCAGTACTTC	CASSLGGVEMQYF
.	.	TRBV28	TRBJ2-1	TGTGCCAGCTACCCGACAGCTTCAATCTACAATGAGCAGTTCTTC	CASYPTASIYNEQFF
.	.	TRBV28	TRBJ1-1	TGTGCCAGCAGTTTAATGGGACGCCGGAACACTGAAGCTTTCTTT	CASSLMGRRNTEAFF
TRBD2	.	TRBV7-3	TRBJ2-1	TGTGCCAGCAGCACGGGACTAGCGGGGAAGTTGGAGCAGTTCTTC	CASSTGLAGKLEQFF
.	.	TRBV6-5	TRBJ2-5	TGTGCCAGCACCCCGCGCAGGGGAGACCAAGAGACCCAGTACTTC	CASTPRRGDQETQYF
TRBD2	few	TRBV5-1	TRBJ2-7	TGCGCCAGCAGCTCCCGACTAGCTGCCACCTACGAGCAGTACTTC	CASSSRLAATYEQYF
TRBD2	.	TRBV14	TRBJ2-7	TGTGCCAGCAGCCCCCCGGGGGGTAGGTGTGCTAAATACTTC	CASSPPGGRCAKYF
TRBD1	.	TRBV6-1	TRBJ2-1	TGTGCCAGCAGCCGGGACAGGAGCTACAATGAGCAGTTCTTC	CASSRDRSYNEQFF
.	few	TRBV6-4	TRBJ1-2	TGTGCCAGCAGTGACGGGGGGCCCTACGGCTACACCTTC	CASSDGGPYGYTF
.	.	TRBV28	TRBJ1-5	TGTGCCAGCAGTTCCCCCCCCAGCAATCAGCCCCAGCATTTT	CASSSPPSNQPQHF
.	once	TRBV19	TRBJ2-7	TGTGCCAGTAGTATAGCGGCAGACATCTACGAGCAGTACTTC	CASSIAADIYEQYF
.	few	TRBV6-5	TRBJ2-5	TGTGCCAGCAGTTACTCGAGAACAGTGGGGGCGGAGACCCAGTACTTC	CASSYSRTVGAETQYF
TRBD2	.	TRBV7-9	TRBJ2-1	TGTGCCAGCAGCCCCTTAGGGGGGGATATAGCGGGACGGCGGAATGAGCAGTTCTTC	CASSPLGGDIAGRRNEQFF
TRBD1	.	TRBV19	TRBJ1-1	TGTGCCAGTGGAACAGGGGCCCACACTGAAGCTTTCTTT	CASGTGAHTEAFF
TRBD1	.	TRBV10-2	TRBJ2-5	TGCGCCAGCAGGGACAGGGGGAGAGAGACCCAGTACTTC	CASRDRGRETQYF
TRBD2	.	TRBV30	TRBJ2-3	TGTGCCTGGAGTTTCGGGGGGTCTAGCACAGATACGCAGTATTTT	CAWSFGGSSTDTQYF
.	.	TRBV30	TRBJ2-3	TGTGCCTGGACAGGGAAGGGTCCAGATACGCAGTATTTT	CAWTGKGPDTQYF
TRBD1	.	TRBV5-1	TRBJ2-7	TGCGCCAGCAGCTTGGGCTCGGACAGGGGTTACGAGCAGTACTTC	CASSLGSDRGYEQYF
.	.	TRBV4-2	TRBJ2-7	TGTGCCAGCAGCCAGGCTAGACTGCACTCCTACGAGCAGTACTTC	CASSQARLHSYEQYF
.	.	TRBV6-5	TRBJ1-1	TGTGCCAGCAGAGGAGGACCGAACACTGAAGCTTTCTTT	CASRGGPNTEAFF
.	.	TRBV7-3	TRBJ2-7	TGTGCCAGCAGCCAAGGAGGCCTAGTGGGCGAGCAGTACTTC	CASSQGGLVGEQYF